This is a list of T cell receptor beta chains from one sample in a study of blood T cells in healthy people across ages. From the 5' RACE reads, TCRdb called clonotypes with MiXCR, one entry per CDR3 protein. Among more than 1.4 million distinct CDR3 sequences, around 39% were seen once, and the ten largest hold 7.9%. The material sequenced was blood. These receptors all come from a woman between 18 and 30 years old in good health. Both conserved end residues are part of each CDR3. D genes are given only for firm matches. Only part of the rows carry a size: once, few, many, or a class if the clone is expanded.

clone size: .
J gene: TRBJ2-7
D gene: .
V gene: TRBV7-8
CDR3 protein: CASRTYGGRDYNEQYF
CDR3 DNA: TGTGCCAGCAGAACGTACGGGGGGCGGGACTACAATGAGCAGTACTTC

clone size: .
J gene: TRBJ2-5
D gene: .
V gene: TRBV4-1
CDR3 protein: CASSQGVGQTYQETQYF
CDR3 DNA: TGCGCCAGCAGCCAAGGTGTAGGACAGACGTACCAAGAGACCCAGTACTTC

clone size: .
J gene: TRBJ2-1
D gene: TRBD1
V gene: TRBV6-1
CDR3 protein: CASSGTGQHSYNEQFF
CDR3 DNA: TGTGCCAGCAGTGGTACGGGACAGCACTCCTACAATGAGCAGTTCTTC

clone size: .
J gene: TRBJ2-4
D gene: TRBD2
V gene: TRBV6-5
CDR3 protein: CASSPGLVSKNIQYF
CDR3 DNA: TGTGCCAGCAGCCCCGGACTAGTGTCCAAAAACATTCAGTACTTC

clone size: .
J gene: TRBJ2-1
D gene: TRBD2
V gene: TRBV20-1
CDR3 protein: CSARGYSGGENEQFF
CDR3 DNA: TGCAGTGCTAGAGGTTACAGCGGGGGGGAGAATGAGCAGTTCTTC

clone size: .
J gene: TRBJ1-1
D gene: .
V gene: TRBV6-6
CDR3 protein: CASSYATDPRRAFF
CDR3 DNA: TGTGCCAGCAGTTACGCTACCGATCCCCGGAGAGCTTTCTTT

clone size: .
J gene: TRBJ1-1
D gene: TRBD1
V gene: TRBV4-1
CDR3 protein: CASSQDPGQGVRLAFF
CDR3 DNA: TGCGCCAGCAGCCAAGATCCGGGACAGGGAGTAAGGTTGGCTTTCTTT

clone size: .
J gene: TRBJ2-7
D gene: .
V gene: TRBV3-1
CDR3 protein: CASSLFGSPDEQYF
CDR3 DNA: TGTGCCAGCAGCCTGTTCGGATCGCCCGACGAGCAGTACTTC

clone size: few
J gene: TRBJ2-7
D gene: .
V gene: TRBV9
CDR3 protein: CASSVKAGSSYEQYF
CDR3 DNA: TGTGCCAGCAGCGTCAAAGCTGGCTCCTCCTACGAGCAGTACTTC

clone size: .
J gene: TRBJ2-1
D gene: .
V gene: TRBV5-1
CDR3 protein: CASSPGGGQSYNEQFF
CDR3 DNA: TGCGCCAGCAGCCCCGGGGGGGGACAGTCCTACAATGAGCAGTTCTTC

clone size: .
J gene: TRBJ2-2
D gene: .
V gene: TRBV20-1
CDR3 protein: CSANPAERSTGELFF
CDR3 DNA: TGCAGTGCCAATCCCGCGGAGCGGAGTACCGGGGAGCTGTTTTTT

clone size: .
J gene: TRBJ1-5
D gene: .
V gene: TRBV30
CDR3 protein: CAWSSIGAGQPQHF
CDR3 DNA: TGTGCCTGGAGTTCTATTGGGGCGGGTCAGCCCCAGCATTTT

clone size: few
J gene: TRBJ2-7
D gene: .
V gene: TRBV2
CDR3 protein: CASSRGMDYEQYF
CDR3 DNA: TGTGCCAGCAGCCGGGGGATGGACTACGAGCAGTACTTC

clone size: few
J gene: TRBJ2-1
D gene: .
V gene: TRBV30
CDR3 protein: CAWSAEVAQFF
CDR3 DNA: TGTGCCTGGAGCGCGGAAGTTGCGCAGTTCTTC

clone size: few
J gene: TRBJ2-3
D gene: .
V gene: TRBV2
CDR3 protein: CASSVLGTTTDTQYF
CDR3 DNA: TGTGCCAGCAGCGTCCTAGGGACAACCACAGATACGCAGTATTTT

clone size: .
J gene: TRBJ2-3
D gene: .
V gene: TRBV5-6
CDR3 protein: CASTISGRTTDTQYF
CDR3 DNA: TGTGCCAGCACCATCTCCGGGAGAACCACAGATACGCAGTATTTT

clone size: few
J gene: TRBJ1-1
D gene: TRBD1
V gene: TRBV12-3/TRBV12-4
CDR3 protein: CASSPEGTGAGTEAFF
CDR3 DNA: TGTGCCAGCAGTCCAGAAGGGACAGGGGCGGGTACTGAAGCTTTCTTT

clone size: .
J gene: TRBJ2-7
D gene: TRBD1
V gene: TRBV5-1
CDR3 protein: CASSLGWTGTYNEQYF
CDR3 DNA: TGCGCCAGCAGCTTGGGTTGGACAGGGACCTACAATGAGCAGTACTTC

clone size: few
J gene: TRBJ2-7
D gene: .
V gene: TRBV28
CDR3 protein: CASTDGTANSYEQYF
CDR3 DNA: TGTGCCAGCACGGATGGGACTGCGAACTCCTACGAGCAGTACTTC

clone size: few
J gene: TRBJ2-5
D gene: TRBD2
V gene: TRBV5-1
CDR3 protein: CASSFREVETQYF
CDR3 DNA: TGCGCCAGCAGCTTTCGGGAGGTGGAGACCCAGTACTTC

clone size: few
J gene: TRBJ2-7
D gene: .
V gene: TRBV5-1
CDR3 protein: CASSKQGNSYNEQYF
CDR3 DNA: TGCGCCAGCAGCAAACAGGGTAACTCCTACAATGAGCAGTACTTC

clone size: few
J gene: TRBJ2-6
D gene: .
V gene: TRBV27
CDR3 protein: CASSFWGSGANVLTF
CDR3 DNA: TGTGCCAGCAGTTTCTGGGGATCTGGGGCCAACGTCCTGACTTTC

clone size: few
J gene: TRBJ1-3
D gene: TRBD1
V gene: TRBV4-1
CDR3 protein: CASSQDDRGGGISGNTIYF
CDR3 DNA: TGCGCCAGCAGCCAAGATGATCGAGGGGGCGGAATCTCTGGAAACACCATATATTTT

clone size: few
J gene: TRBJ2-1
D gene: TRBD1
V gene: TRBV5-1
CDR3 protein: CASSLYRGLYNEQFF
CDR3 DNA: TGCGCCAGCAGCTTATACAGGGGGCTATACAATGAGCAGTTCTTC